The source of this T cell receptor beta chain is a study of post-analysis software for immune sequencing data. This CDR3 spans 15 amino acids. Germline CDR1 and CDR2: SGDLS and YYNGEE. Study-wide results and limits: Higher frequency in patients than in controls was seen for roughly 5 TRBV segments, with TRBV5-6, TRBV5-1 and TRBV20-1 among them. When the samples were clustered directly with F measure, those that had been prepared in the same batch showed strong co-clustering. Compared with controls, patients showed significantly lower normalized Chao1 diversity.

Unique molecular identifiers had been added to the TCR beta cDNA libraries. TCRdb reprocessed the PCR reads via MiXCR and lists one record per CDR3 protein. Of about 820,000 distinct CDR3 sequences in the sample, 53% are singletons; the top ten hold 4% to 5.5%. In regard to this clonotype: The antigen is not known.

The sequenced material came from blood. This TCR was recovered from a girl under 18 with multiple sclerosis. The chain combines TRBV9 with TRBJ2-5; 9 bases fit TRBD2. TRBJ2-7 explains the end of the DNA better; the J call may be wrong. CDR3 coding DNA: TGTGCCAGCAGCGTAGGGCCTAGCGGGACTCACGAGCAGTACTTC. Protein sequence: CASSVGPSGTHEQYF.